This TCR beta chain derives from a study of blood T cell repertoires in COVID-19. Study-level background: Spain, Italy and the United States supplied samples that represented acute and convalescent COVID-19.

Using immunoSEQ multiplex PCR, the repertoire was profiled, and TCRdb retains in-frame clones only, with some absent. In the table there are 80,000 to 85,000 clones, 88% of which are singletons. Deletions cut 5 bases from V and 4 bases from J, with 9 bases between. This CDR3 is built from 13 residues. Germline-derived CDR1 and CDR2 are SGHTA and FQGNSA. This clone was counted once. This chain connects TRBV7-2 to TRBJ2-1; D gene ambiguous. The specimen was peripheral blood. The receptor comes from a woman of 80 years or more with acute or convalescent COVID-19. CDR3 sequence: CASSLDGYNEQFF. The CDR3 DNA reads as TGTGCCAGCAGCCTCGACGGGTACAATGAGCAGTTCTTC.